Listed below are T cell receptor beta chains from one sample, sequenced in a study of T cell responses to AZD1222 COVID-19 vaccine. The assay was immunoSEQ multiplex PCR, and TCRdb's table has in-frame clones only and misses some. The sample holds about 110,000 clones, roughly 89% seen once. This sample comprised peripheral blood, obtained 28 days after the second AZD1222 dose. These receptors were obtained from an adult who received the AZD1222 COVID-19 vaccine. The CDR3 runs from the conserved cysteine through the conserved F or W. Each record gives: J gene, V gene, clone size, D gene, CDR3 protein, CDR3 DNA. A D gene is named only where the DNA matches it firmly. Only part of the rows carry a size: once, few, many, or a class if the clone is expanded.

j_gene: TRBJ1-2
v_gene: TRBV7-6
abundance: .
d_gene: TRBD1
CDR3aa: CASSSFLGGRGGYTF
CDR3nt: TGTGCCAGCAGCTCTTTTTTAGGGGGCCGGGGAGGCTACACCTTC

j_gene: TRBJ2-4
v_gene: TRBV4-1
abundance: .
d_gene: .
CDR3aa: CASSQGWREVSAKNIQYF
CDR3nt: TGCGCCAGCAGCCAAGGGTGGAGGGAGGTGTCAGCCAAAAACATTCAGTACTTC

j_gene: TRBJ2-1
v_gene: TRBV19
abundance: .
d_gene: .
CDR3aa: CASSSQTGLNEQFF
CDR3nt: TGTGCCAGTAGTTCTCAGACGGGGTTAAATGAGCAGTTCTTC

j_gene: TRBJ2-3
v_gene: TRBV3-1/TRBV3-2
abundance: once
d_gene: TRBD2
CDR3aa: CASSQVPWTSGSFADTQYF
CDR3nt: TGTGCCAGCAGCCAAGTCCCCTGGACTAGCGGGAGCTTCGCAGATACGCAGTATTTT

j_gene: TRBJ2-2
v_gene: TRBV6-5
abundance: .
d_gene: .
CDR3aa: CASSYEAGWDTGELFF
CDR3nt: TGTGCCAGCAGTTACGAGGCAGGTTGGGACACCGGGGAGCTGTTTTTT

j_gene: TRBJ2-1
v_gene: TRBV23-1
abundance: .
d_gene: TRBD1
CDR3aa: CASSQWGGTGGFANEQFF
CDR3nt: TGCGCCAGCAGTCAATGGGGAGGGACAGGGGGCTTCGCCAATGAGCAGTTCTTC

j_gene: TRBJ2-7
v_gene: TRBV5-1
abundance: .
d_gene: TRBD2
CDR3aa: CASSLGLAGGHLSSYEQYF
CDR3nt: TGCGCCAGCAGCTTGGGTCTTGCGGGAGGGCACCTAAGCTCCTACGAGCAGTACTTC

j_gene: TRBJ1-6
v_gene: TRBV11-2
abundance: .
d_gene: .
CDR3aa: CASSLGWGLSYNSPLHF
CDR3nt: TGTGCCAGCAGCTTAGGATGGGGGCTATCCTATAATTCACCCCTCCACTTT

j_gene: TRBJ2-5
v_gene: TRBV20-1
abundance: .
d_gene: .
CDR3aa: CSARETETQYF
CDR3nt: TGCAGTGCTAGAGAAACGGAGACCCAGTACTTC

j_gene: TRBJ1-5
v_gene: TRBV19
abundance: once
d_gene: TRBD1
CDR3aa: CASSTTGGWNQPQHF
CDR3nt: TGTGCCAGTAGTACGACAGGGGGCTGGAATCAGCCCCAGCATTTT

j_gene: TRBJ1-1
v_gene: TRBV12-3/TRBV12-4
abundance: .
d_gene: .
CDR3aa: CASSFLRTEAFF
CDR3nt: TGTGCCAGCAGTTTTTTGAGGACTGAAGCTTTCTTT

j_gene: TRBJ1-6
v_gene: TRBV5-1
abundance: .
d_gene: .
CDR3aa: CASSLADLSSYNSPLHF
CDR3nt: TGCGCCAGCAGCTTGGCGGACCTTAGCTCCTATAATTCACCCCTCCACTTT

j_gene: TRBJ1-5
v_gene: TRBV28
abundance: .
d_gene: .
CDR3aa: CASRSDRSSRQPQHF
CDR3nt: TGTGCCAGCAGATCCGACAGGTCGTCCCGTCAGCCCCAGCATTTT

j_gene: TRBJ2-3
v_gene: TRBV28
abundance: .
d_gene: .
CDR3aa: CASIQSLSVPDTQYF
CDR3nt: TGTGCCAGCATTCAGAGCTTATCAGTCCCAGATACGCAGTATTTT

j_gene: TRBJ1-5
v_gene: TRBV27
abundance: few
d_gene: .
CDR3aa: CASSWGGNQPQHF
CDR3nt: TGTGCCAGCAGTTGGGGAGGGAATCAGCCCCAGCATTTT